This T cell receptor beta chain comes out of a study of vaccination effects on CD4 cells after COVID-19. Looking at the study overall: Sample donation by two convalescent patients took place 16 days and one week before vaccination. Regarding the study as a whole: Relatively few convalescent patients took part in the study, which had no early post-infection timepoints.

Using immunoSEQ multiplex PCR, the repertoire was profiled, and TCRdb retains in-frame clones only, with some absent. The repertoire consists of about 45,000 clones, with roughly two thirds occurring once and the leading ten covering under 40%. A remark on this clone: No antigen is known for it.

Before any sequencing was done, the ViraFEST assay used viral peptide pools to expand antigen-specific CD4+ T cells. CD4+ T cells were isolated after around ten days of culture. This individual tested PCR-positive for SARS-CoV-2 infection between March and December 2020. It was with around 10 IU/ml IL-2 and about 9.2 ug/ml peptides that some 2 million PBMC per well were cultured. The CDR3 consists of 13 residues. V gave up 1 base and J gave up 4 bases, with 6 bases separating them. The chain links TRBV12-3 or TRBV12-4 to TRBJ2-3; no firm D call. The sequences come from CD4+ T cells from PBMCs cultured with a peptide pool, collected before COVID-19 vaccination. The receptor comes from a human donor who had a prior SARS-CoV-2 infection. The CDR3 DNA is TGTGCCAGCAGTTTAGTGAGCCCAGATACGCAGTATTTT. It codes for CASSLVSPDTQYF.